This T cell receptor (beta chain) was retrieved from a study of post-analysis software for immune sequencing data. For the study at large: As for disease course, relapsing-remitting, secondary progressive and progressive-relapsing multiple sclerosis were all included.

Unique molecular identifiers had been added to the TCR beta cDNA libraries. TCRdb fed the PCR reads into MiXCR, producing one record per CDR3 protein. This sample carries 350,000 to 450,000 distinct CDR3 sequences, 39% of them seen once, and the ten largest clones take under 9%. The study's findings and limits: Included in a set of about 5 TRBV segments more frequent in patients than controls were TRBV5-6, TRBV5-1 and TRBV20-1. Clustering by F measure revealed strong co-clustering among samples prepared together in one batch.

This clonotype was detected only a few times. Its target is not known. The CDR3 is 13 residues long. Per germline, CDR1 MDHEN and CDR2 SYDVKM. The sequence was collected from a girl aged 2-10 years with multiple sclerosis. Sequencing used blood. V gene TRBV28 combines with J gene TRBJ2-7; no firm D call. The closer fit of TRBJ2-5 to the DNA end suggests the J call may be wrong. CDR3 region: CASSFPGVGTQYF. In DNA form, the CDR3 reads TGTGCCAGCAGTTTCCCAGGTGTAGGGACCCAGTACTTC.